Sequencing of this T cell receptor (beta chain) was carried out in a study of CD8 T cells in ankylosing spondylitis. Study-wide findings and caveats: There was reportedly significant enrichment of clones that were disease-linked in matched ankylosing spondylitis synovial fluid. Reactive arthritis synovial fluid and blood previously showed some of these motif variants. Clones linked with disease were CD8+ and fairly uncommon in the peripheral blood. What seemed typical of ankylosing spondylitis blood was a TCR beta motif built from several highly homologous variants.

This clonotype was seen many times. Its antigen is still unknown. Quantitative 5'-RACE with molecular barcodes was used to make the TCR beta libraries. TCRdb analysed the 5' RACE reads with MiXCR anew, one entry per CDR3 protein. The table lists 450,000 to 550,000 distinct CDR3 sequences, about 5.2% of them singletons. Germline CDR1 is MNHEY and CDR2 is SVGEGT. CDR3 length: 15 residues. V was clipped by 2 bases and J by 4 bases, with 14 bases between them. Sequenced sample: blood, either unsorted or a sorted T cell fraction (not recorded which). This TCR was recovered from a male donor with ankylosing spondylitis. The chain joins TRBV6-2 or TRBV6-3 to TRBJ1-2, with a possible D match to TRBD1 (6 bases). CDR3 nucleotides: TGTGCCAGCAGTTACGGGGGCAGGTTTGGCTATGGCTACACCTTC. Protein product: CASSYGGRFGYGYTF.